Shown below are 9 T cell receptor beta chains from a single sample sequenced in a study of T cells after yellow fever vaccination (dated by TCRdb to the late 2010s). Explained via the paper, the treatment or condition label denotes: live attenuated yellow fever vaccine strain. The library came from 5' RACE. The reads were generated on an Illumina NovaSeq 6000. TCRdb handled the public reads itself, with Q25 trimming in fastp and clone calling in MiXCR, and kept productive beta chains. Every CDR3 protein is listed once, alongside the most common genes and DNA of its rows. This sample comprises hundreds of thousands of distinct CDR3 sequences, about 17% of them detected only once. The ten most abundant clones make up around 17% of the sample. The sequencing used PBMCs, collected before the yellow fever booster vaccination. The receptors here all came from a man aged 18 to 29 who received the YFV17D yellow fever vaccine.

The rearrangement links TRBV19 to TRBJ1-1, with D perhaps matching TRBD1 (6 bases). The V end was cut by 3 bases, the J end by 7 bases, with 15 bases between. The germline V gene encodes CDR1 LNHDA and CDR2 SQIVND (reference sequence). The CDR3 runs to 14 residues. As DNA, the CDR3 is TGTGCCAGTAGTATGGGGGGGGGCTTAGGTGAAGCTTTCTTT. Amino acid sequence: CASSMGGGLGEAFF.

This clonotype was counted between two and nine times. The V call is TRBV7-2, the J call TRBJ1-1, with 8 bases identical to TRBD1. Per the germline V gene, CDR1 is SGHTA and CDR2 is FQGNSA. This CDR3 region has 15 residues. Trimming took 4 bases from V and 5 from J; bases not matched to a gene: 9. CDR3 sequence (DNA): TGTGCCAGCAGCTCTTTAGGACAGGGCTGGACTGAAGCTTTCTTT. Amino acid sequence: CASSSLGQGWTEAFF.

This clonotype turned up a few times. The V and J genes are TRBV5-1 and TRBJ2-5; unclear D gene. In germline, CDR1 is SGHRS, CDR2 YFSETQ. V was shortened by 1 base and J by 5 bases, with 15 bases between the two germline ends. The CDR3 is 15 residues long. CDR3 DNA sequence: TGCGCCAGCAGCTTGAGATCTGCGGCCGGGGAGACCCAGTACTTC. It is translated as CASSLRSAAGETQYF.

This clonotype came up many times. An end of the junction does not agree with germline; a read error may underlie this. This chain uses TRBV5-1 with TRBJ2-6; D remains ambiguous. The germline V gene encodes CDR1 SGHRS and CDR2 YFSETQ. CDR3 length: 13 residues. CDR3 amino acids: CASRPSGANVLTF. CDR3 in DNA: TGTGCCAGCAGGCCTTCTGGGGCCAACGTCCTGACTTTC.

The table lists this clonotype with many counts. The chain is built from TRBV5-5 and TRBJ2-7; D not resolved. The germline V and J ends were trimmed by 2 bases and 0 bases, with 3 bases remaining between them. Per germline, CDR1 SGHKS and CDR2 YYEKEE (reference sequence). The CDR3 contains 12 residues. CDR3 nucleotides: TGTGCCAGCAGCTTCGGCTCCTACGAGCAGTACTTC. Encoded protein: CASSFGSYEQYF.

In this sample, this clonotype turned up a few times. The chain carries TRBV27 and TRBJ2-1, with D possibly matching TRBD1 (5 bases). Deletions cut 6 bases from V and 4 bases from J, with 13 bases between. The germline CDR1 and CDR2 sequences are MNHEY and SMNVEV (reference sequence). The CDR3 runs to 14 residues. The CDR3 here is CASRVGAPYNEQFF. In DNA, the CDR3 is TGTGCCAGCAGGGTAGGGGCGCCGTACAATGAGCAGTTCTTC.

The rearrangement joins TRBV7-2 to TRBJ1-6; D call uncertain. Looked up from germline, CDR1 is SGHTA and CDR2 is FQGNSA. The CDR3 is made up of 12 amino acids. Deletions cut 5 bases from V and 6 bases from J, with 5 bases between. The CDR3: CASSPSNSPLHF. For the CDR3, the DNA is TGTGCCAGCAGCCCTAGTAATTCACCCCTCCACTTT.

This clonotype appeared a few times. This chain uses TRBV9 with TRBJ2-1; no clear D gene. Trimming took 2 bases from V and 0 from J, leaving 6 bases between them. Germline V lookup: CDR1 SGDLS, CDR2 YYNGEE. This CDR3 is built from 14 residues. The CDR3 coding sequence is TGTGCCAGCAGCGTGGCACTCTCCTACAATGAGCAGTTCTTC. This encodes CASSVALSYNEQFF.

This chain links TRBV9 with TRBJ2-5; 9 bases match TRBD1. The germline V gene encodes CDR1 SGDLS and CDR2 YYNGEE. The CDR3 is 14 amino acids. V shed 3 bases, J shed 3 bases, and the junction held 3 bases outside the gene matches. The CDR3 DNA follows: TGTGCCAGCAGCGAGGGACAGGGCAAAGAGACCCAGTACTTC. Translation: CASSEGQGKETQYF.